The 11 T cell receptor beta chains below come from one sample, sequenced in a study of blood T cell repertoires in COVID-19. Only in-frame clones appear in the TCRdb table, and some are missing; sequencing was by immunoSEQ multiplex PCR. The table records tens of thousands of clones, roughly 90% of them present only once. The sequenced material came from peripheral blood. Receptor source: a man aged 55-75 years with acute or convalescent COVID-19.

Remarks on this clone: Other DNA sequences in the sample encode the same CDR3. The V and J genes are TRBV29-1 and TRBJ2-7, with D possibly being TRBD2 (5 bases). Trimming left V 0 bases short and J 3 bases short, with 6 bases between. Germline loops: CDR1 SQVTM, CDR2 ANQGSEA. The CDR3 is made up of 12 amino acids. In nucleotides, the CDR3 is TGCAGCGTTGAAGATCGGGGCTACGAGCAGTACTTC. Its protein is CSVEDRGYEQYF.

The chain links TRBV19 to TRBJ2-7; tentative D call: TRBD1 (5 bases). The germline V gene has CDR1 LNHDA and CDR2 SQIVND (reference sequence). The CDR3 extends over 13 amino acids. V lost 6 bases, J lost 5 bases, and 14 bases lay in between. The CDR3 spells CASRVQGTHEQYF. Written as DNA, the CDR3 is TGTGCCAGTAGAGTTCAGGGAACCCACGAGCAGTACTTC.

The chain uses TRBV7-3 and TRBJ2-2; TRBD1 might be the D (6 bases). Germline V gene sequence: CDR1 SGHTA, CDR2 FQGTGA. Trimming shortened V by 4 bases and J by 0 bases, and 12 bases separated the two germline ends. CDR3 size: 16 residues. The CDR3 loop is CASSYTGSANTGELFF. CDR3 DNA: TGTGCCAGCAGCTATACAGGGTCGGCGAACACCGGGGAGCTGTTTTTT. The full variable domain, completed using reference TRBV7-3 and TRBJ2-2, is GAGVSQTPSNKVTEKGKYVELRCDPISGHTALYWYRQSLGQGPEFLIYFQGTGAADDSGLPNDRFFAVRPEGSVSTLKIQRTERGDSAVYLCASSYTGSANTGELFFGEGSRLTVL.

This clone came up once. The chain combines TRBV4-1 with TRBJ1-5; tentatively, D is TRBD1 (5 bases). This CDR3 spans 14 amino acids. Trimming left V 1 base short and J 6 bases short, with 10 bases between. Germline CDR1 and CDR2: MGHRA and YSYEKL. Written as DNA, the CDR3 is TGCGCCAGCAGCCAAGTAGCGGGGACTCAGCCCCAGCATTTT. As protein: CASSQVAGTQPQHF.

V and J are TRBV27 and TRBJ1-1; D is unresolved. Deletions cut 8 bases from V and 9 bases from J, with 22 bases between. From germline, CDR1 is MNHEY and CDR2 SMNVEV (reference sequence). The CDR3 runs to 14 residues. This CDR3 reads CASRTFGAAAKAFF. The CDR3 DNA sequence: TGTGCCAGCCGTACCTTCGGTGCGGCAGCGAAAGCTTTCTTT.

CDR3 amino acids: CASSPADMRNTEAFF. The CDR3 nucleotides are TGTGCCAGCTCACCCGCGGACATGAGGAACACTGAAGCTTTCTTT. The chain combines TRBV18 with TRBJ1-1; D possibly corresponds to TRBD1 (5 bases). The CDR3 has 15 residues. Germline V gene data show CDR1 as KGHSH and CDR2 as LQKENI. V was cut by 3 bases and J by 1 base, with 12 bases left in between.

The V call is TRBV5-1, the J call TRBJ2-1, with TRBD2 as a possible D gene (5 bases). This CDR3 has 15 residues. V was clipped by 7 bases and J by 1 base, with 15 bases between them. Germline assignment: CDR1 SGHRS and CDR2 YFSETQ. The CDR3 loop is CASRPSTGSYNEQFF. DNA of the CDR3: TGCGCCAGCCGACCTTCGACGGGGTCCTACAATGAGCAGTTCTTC.

The chain is built from TRBV5-1 and TRBJ1-1; D possibly corresponds to TRBD1 (6 bases). Trimming shortened V by 4 bases and J by 2 bases, and 12 bases separated the two germline ends. CDR1 is SGHRS and CDR2 is YFSETQ in the germline V gene. CDR3 length: 14 amino acids. The CDR3 spells CASSPGTRNTEAFF. In DNA, the CDR3 is TGCGCCAGCAGCCCGGGGACACGAAACACTGAAGCTTTCTTT.

The V and J genes are TRBV19 and TRBJ1-6; unclear D gene. CDR3 length: 12 residues. Looked up from germline, CDR1 is LNHDA and CDR2 is SQIVND (reference sequence). Trimming removed 7 bases at V and 10 bases at J, with 11 bases between. The CDR3 DNA is TGTGCCAGTAAACGAGGGAACTCACCCCTCCACTTT. It yields the protein CASKRGNSPLHF.

V is TRBV15 and J is TRBJ2-5, with 8 positions matching TRBD2. The V gene's germline CDR1 is LNHNV and CDR2 YYDKDF (reference sequence). V was clipped by 8 bases and J by 1 base; unmatched bases: 12. The CDR3 has 16 amino acids. The CDR3 reads CATGASGSRLQETQYF. The CDR3 DNA sequence: TGTGCCACCGGGGCTAGCGGGTCGAGACTCCAAGAGACCCAGTACTTC.

The chain uses TRBV5-1 and TRBJ1-2; 8 bases agree with TRBD1. Trimming cost V 4 bases and J 4 bases; bases outside gene matches: 3. Germline V CDR1 and CDR2: SGHRS, YFSETQ. The CDR3 has 13 amino acids. The CDR3 DNA reads TGCGCCAGCAGCCGGGACAGGACCTATGGCTACACCTTC. Its translation is CASSRDRTYGYTF.